This TCR beta chain came from a study of blood T cell repertoires in COVID-19. The overall study: Acute and convalescent COVID-19 samples came from the United States, Italy and Spain. T cells, B-cell-depleted T cells, or PBMCs supplied cDNA or gDNA.

In the original processing: From reference gene primer amplification, estimates of nucleated cell counts were derived. Data came from immunoSEQ multiplex PCR; TCRdb stores just in-frame clones and leaves some out. From that table come the V and J calls and clone size; the DNA was used to work out D and trimming. The sample has roughly 63,000 clones; 75% to 90% are singletons. What was sequenced was peripheral blood. This receptor was identified in a middle-aged man with active COVID-19.

In DNA, the CDR3 is TGTGCCACGCTATCAACGATTCGCGGCTCCTACGAGCAGTACTTC. Its translation: CATLSTIRGSYEQYF. The chain carries TRBV12-1 and TRBJ2-7; the D call of TRBD2 is as the table states it, not checked on the DNA. TRBV12-1 represents a pseudogene. The CDR3 length is 15 residues.